The rows below give T cell receptor beta chains drawn from one sample of a study of T cells after yellow fever vaccination. TCRdb independently ran MiXCR on the 5' RACE reads; one entry per CDR3 protein. The repertoire has around 310,000 distinct CDR3 sequences, roughly 3.5% of them found once; the top ten carry 20% to 30%. Sequencing used PBMCs, obtained on the day of the yellow fever booster vaccination. The receptor source for this set is a man aged 18 to 29 who received the YFV17D yellow fever vaccine. Each CDR3 is given with its conserved first and last residue. The D gene is left open where the match is weak. Clone size is shown for a subset of rows, as once, few, many or a class of expanded clone.

size,J,V,D,CDR3,DNA
-,TRBJ1-1,TRBV21-1,-,CASSTDTEAFF,TGTGCCAGCAGTACCGACACTGAAGCTTTCTTT
-,TRBJ1-1,TRBV18,-,CASSPAVNTEAFF,TGTGCCAGCTCACCGGCAGTGAACACTGAAGCTTTCTTT
many,TRBJ1-2,TRBV7-2,TRBD1,CASGETWEGAGSYTF,TGTGCCAGCGGGGAGACATGGGAGGGGGCAGGTAGCTACACCTTC
many,TRBJ2-5,TRBV7-6,-,CASSTTRGETQYF,TGTGCCAGCAGCACGACGCGTGGGGAGACCCAGTACTTC
many,TRBJ2-6,TRBV5-6,-,CASSRGQYWTNVLTF,TGTGCCAGCAGCCGCGGACAGTACTGGACCAACGTCCTGACTTTC
few,TRBJ2-5,TRBV5-6,TRBD2,CASSLPWTSGGRTQYF,TGTGCCAGCAGCTTGCCTTGGACTAGCGGTGGCCGGACCCAGTACTTC
-,TRBJ2-1,TRBV10-3,-,CAISEPGAGDNEQFF,TGTGCCATCAGTGAGCCAGGGGCAGGAGACAATGAGCAGTTCTTC
many,TRBJ2-3,TRBV5-4,-,CASSLVFTDTQYF,TGTGCCAGCAGCTTGGTCTTCACAGATACGCAGTATTTT
many,TRBJ1-5,TRBV7-2,-,CASSLQSQPQHF,TGTGCCAGCAGCCTACAGAGTCAGCCCCAGCATTTT
few,TRBJ1-6,TRBV5-1,-,CASSLAGVGSPLHF,TGCGCCAGCAGCTTGGCAGGGGTTGGTTCACCCCTCCACTTT
many,TRBJ1-2,TRBV11-2,-,CASSLDQGNGGYTF,TGTGCCAGCAGCTTAGATCAGGGAAACGGGGGCTACACCTTC
few,TRBJ2-5,TRBV25-1,-,CASSPGKTQYF,TGTGCCAGCAGCCCGGGGAAGACCCAGTACTTC
many,TRBJ2-1,TRBV11-2,TRBD2,CASSLEGTSGAYNEQFF,TGTGCCAGCAGCTTAGAAGGGACTAGCGGGGCCTACAATGAGCAGTTCTTC
many,TRBJ2-1,TRBV5-1,TRBD2,CASSSKRGGLYNEQFF,TGCGCCAGCAGCTCGAAGCGGGGGGGCCTCTACAATGAGCAGTTCTTC
few,TRBJ1-2,TRBV29-1,-,CSGFGRGGSNYGYTF,TGCAGCGGCTTTGGGAGGGGCGGATCTAACTATGGCTACACCTTC
-,TRBJ2-1,TRBV25-1,-,CASSRSGAIIYNEQFF,TGTGCCAGCAGTCGTTCGGGGGCGATCATCTACAATGAGCAGTTCTTC
many,TRBJ2-7,TRBV10-2,TRBD1,CASSEAGTEYSYEQYF,TGCGCCAGCAGTGAGGCCGGGACAGAATACTCCTACGAGCAGTACTTC
few,TRBJ1-6,TRBV2,TRBD1,CASTPGQGTYNSPLHF,TGTGCCAGCACCCCGGGACAGGGAACCTATAATTCACCCCTCCACTTT
many,TRBJ1-6,TRBV7-2,-,CASSLDKGTGTYNSPLHF,TGTGCCAGCAGCTTAGATAAGGGAACAGGGACTTATAATTCACCCCTCCACTTT
many,TRBJ2-3,TRBV7-3,TRBD2,CASTGPGGTQYF,TGTGCCAGCACCGGACCGGGGGGTACGCAGTATTTT
many,TRBJ1-2,TRBV6-5,TRBD1,CASSLQGTGGYTF,TGTGCCAGCAGTCTCCAGGGGACAGGCGGCTACACCTTC
few,TRBJ1-5,TRBV20-1,TRBD1,CSAFAGGTGGFDQPQHF,TGCAGTGCTTTCGCTGGGGGGACAGGGGGCTTTGATCAGCCCCAGCATTTT
many,TRBJ2-7,TRBV5-1,-,CASSFSSGSYEQYF,TGCGCCAGCAGCTTTTCGTCTGGTTCCTACGAGCAGTACTTC
few,TRBJ2-5,TRBV6-5,-,CASSYSGYETQYF,TGTGCCAGCAGTTACTCGGGATACGAGACCCAGTACTTC
few,TRBJ2-6,TRBV6-5,TRBD1,CASRRDRADYSGANVLTF,TGTGCCAGCAGACGGGACAGGGCCGACTACTCTGGGGCCAACGTCCTGACTTTC
few,TRBJ2-5,TRBV12-5,-,CASAPRALKETQYF,TGTGCTAGTGCCCCCCGGGCCCTAAAGGAGACCCAGTACTTC
few,TRBJ2-1,TRBV24-1,-,CATSDLQRGTYNEQFF,TGTGCCACCAGTGATTTGCAACGGGGAACCTACAATGAGCAGTTCTTC
many,TRBJ2-3,TRBV10-1,-,CASSERPDPQSDTQYF,TGCGCCAGCAGTGAAAGGCCCGACCCACAGTCAGATACGCAGTATTTT
-,TRBJ1-1,TRBV5-1,-,CASSLYGSNTEVFF,TGCGCCAGCAGCTTATACGGTTCGAACACTGAAGTTTTCTTT
many,TRBJ1-5,TRBV7-9,-,CASSSGDQPQHF,TGTGCCAGCAGCTCAGGGGATCAGCCCCAGCATTTT
many,TRBJ1-1,TRBV3-1,-,CASSQGLERMNTEAFF,TGTGCCAGCAGCCAAGGTTTGGAGCGAATGAACACTGAAGCTTTCTTT
few,TRBJ1-2,TRBV28,-,CASSFPLLGTGYTF,TGTGCCAGCAGTTTTCCTCTCTTGGGCACTGGCTACACCTTC
many,TRBJ2-1,TRBV20-1,-,CSARAGQEALRNEQFF,TGCAGTGCTAGGGCGGGGCAGGAAGCATTAAGGAATGAGCAGTTCTTC
few,TRBJ2-3,TRBV29-1,-,CSVARTLPHTSTDTQYF,TGCAGCGTTGCCAGGACCTTACCCCATACTAGCACAGATACGCAGTATTTT
many,TRBJ2-7,TRBV12-3/TRBV12-4,-,CASRTAGGSYEQYF,TGTGCCAGCAGAACCGCCGGGGGTTCCTACGAGCAGTACTTC
many,TRBJ2-5,TRBV12-3/TRBV12-4,-,CASSLWSQETQYF,TGTGCCAGCAGTCTGTGGAGCCAAGAGACCCAGTACTTC
-,TRBJ1-1,TRBV29-1,-,CCGWFGGTEAFF,TGCTGCGGGTGGTTTGGGGGCACTGAAGCTTTCTTT
few,TRBJ1-1,TRBV5-4,-,CASTPGLNTEAFF,TGTGCCAGCACCCCTGGTTTGAACACTGAAGCTTTCTTT
-,TRBJ2-3,TRBV7-8,-,CASSSHRDPSTDTQYF,TGTGCCAGCAGCAGCCACAGGGACCCTAGCACAGATACGCAGTATTTT
few,TRBJ1-5,TRBV6-1,-,CASTRDYGQPQHF,TGTGCCAGCACCAGGGACTATGGTCAGCCCCAGCATTTT
many,TRBJ2-1,TRBV7-9,TRBD2,CASSFQTSGYNEQFF,TGTGCCAGCAGCTTCCAGACTAGCGGCTACAATGAGCAGTTCTTC
many,TRBJ1-6,TRBV5-1,-,CASSQDSRASESPLHF,TGCGCCAGCAGCCAGGACAGCAGGGCGTCAGAGTCACCCCTCCACTTT
-,TRBJ2-1,TRBV4-1,-,CASSQVGGGSLEQFF,TGCGCCAGCAGCCAAGTCGGCGGGGGCTCGCTTGAGCAGTTCTTC
many,TRBJ1-5,TRBV10-2,-,CASRGPYSNQPQHF,TGCGCCAGCAGGGGTCCATATAGCAATCAGCCCCAGCATTTT
-,TRBJ2-3,TRBV19,TRBD2,CASSITSGRLDTQYF,TGTGCCAGTAGTATAACTAGCGGACGCTTGGATACGCAGTATTTT
many,TRBJ2-1,TRBV7-2,-,CASSSSGVAGRQFF,TGTGCCAGCAGCTCCTCCGGGGTGGCGGGTCGACAGTTCTTC
few,TRBJ1-1,TRBV18,-,CASSPPPPSLNTEAFF,TGTGCCAGCTCACCACCCCCCCCAAGTCTGAACACTGAAGCTTTCTTT
-,TRBJ1-5,TRBV6-1,-,CASRATGINQPQHF,TGTGCCAGCAGGGCAACAGGGATCAATCAGCCCCAGCATTTT
-,TRBJ1-2,TRBV6-2/TRBV6-3,TRBD1,CASRQGNYGYTF,TGTGCCAGCAGACAGGGGAACTATGGCTACACCTTC
-,TRBJ2-7,TRBV5-5,-,CASSFRGYEQYF,TGTGCCAGCAGCTTCCGTGGATACGAGCAGTACTTC
-,TRBJ2-5,TRBV2,TRBD1,CASQATREGTGGETQYF,TGTGCCAGCCAAGCAACGAGAGAAGGGACAGGGGGAGAGACCCAGTACTTC
-,TRBJ1-1,TRBV5-4,-,CASSLFRAEAFF,TGTGCCAGCAGCTTGTTTCGGGCCGAAGCTTTCTTT
many,TRBJ2-5,TRBV5-1,TRBD1,CASSQGTAQETQYF,TGCGCCAGCAGCCAGGGGACAGCCCAGGAGACCCAGTACTTC
many,TRBJ2-5,TRBV11-2,-,CASRGIGTEQETQYF,TGTGCCAGCAGGGGGATCGGGACGGAACAAGAGACCCAGTACTTC
many,TRBJ1-2,TRBV6-2/TRBV6-3,-,CASRTTAGQLSNYGYTF,TGTGCCAGCAGGACAACCGCTGGACAGCTCTCTAACTATGGCTACACCTTC
many,TRBJ2-6,TRBV6-5,-,CASSGDLLGAGANVLTF,TGTGCCAGCAGTGGTGACCTTTTAGGGGCTGGGGCCAACGTCCTGACTTTC
many,TRBJ2-1,TRBV20-1,TRBD2,CSARDVRLAGDEQFF,TGCAGTGCTAGAGATGTTAGACTAGCGGGGGATGAGCAGTTCTTC